The clone carrying this T cell receptor beta chain was counted a single time. The sample originates from a study of OX40 agonist ivuxolimab in advanced cancers. Study-wide context: Three patients got partial responses; one had hepatocellular carcinoma and two had cutaneous melanoma.

Libraries were prepared by immunoSEQ multiplex PCR; TCRdb keeps only in-frame clonotypes and omits some of them. The table has around 23,000 clones, more than 75% seen once; the top ten hold about 32%. Germline CDR1 MNHEY, CDR2 SMNVEV (reference sequence). This CDR3 comprises 19 residues. V was shortened by 2 bases and J by 8 bases, with 28 bases between the two germline ends. The TCR comes from an adult with an advanced solid tumor such as melanoma, head and neck, liver or kidney cancer. The J gene is TRBJ2-1, the V gene TRBV27; TRBD2 is a possible D gene (8 bases). The sequencing used CD4+ or CD8+ T cells sorted from blood, collected in a trial of the OX40 agonist ivuxolimab. CDR3 bases: TGTGCCAGCAGTTTAGTGGTAGGGGGCGGGCTAGCGGGTTGGGATGAGCAGTTCTTC. Protein product: CASSLVVGGGLAGWDEQFF.